This note documents a single TCR beta chain sequence. This receptor's antigen is unknown. No base qualities exist here, and no much larger clone lies one base off it. The cohort consisted of 650 to 700 healthy bone marrow donors. All cohort members were sampled while nominally healthy, although unrecorded immune exposures were likely present. The donor was CMV seropositive and belonged to the group of 250 to 300 seropositive cohort members. Every donor gave a peripheral blood sample, and the peripheral blood mononuclear cells from that sample were used for TCR beta sequencing. Genomic DNA was extracted from the blood cell samples with the Qiagen DNeasy Blood Extraction Kit. To prepare the library, the immunoSEQ multiplex PCR assay was applied. For the multiplex PCR, a mixture combining 60 forward primers for TCR Vbeta segments and 13 reverse primers for TCR Jbeta segments was used. The CDR3 region of rearranged TCR beta genes was amplified from genomic DNA with a multiplex PCR assay. The amplified TCR beta libraries were sequenced on the Illumina HiSeq System as 87-base-pair reads. Turning to the authors' computational methods: A later analysis tallied around 80 million unique TCR beta chains across the 666 repertoires, and about 12 million of those chains were shared by two or more donors. To remove PCR and sequencing errors, raw reads were error-corrected and collapsed into unique sequences using a nearest-neighbor algorithm that merged closely related sequences. To assign V, D and J gene segments, CDR3 sequences were aligned to IMGT reference sequences. For a sequence to be retained, a match of at least six nucleotides to both a V gene segment and a J gene segment was required. Rearrangements were called productive when the CDR3 lacked stop codons and stayed in frame with V and J; all others were non-productive. CDR3 was defined according to IMGT convention as the region running from the second conserved V-encoded cysteine to the conserved J-encoded phenylalanine. The earlier analysis of about 610 of the donors excluded sequences that lacked an unambiguous match to a single V gene segment. In an earlier analysis of 500 to 750 of the donors, V segments were called functional above 56.7% productive rearrangements and were called segregating when the between-donor standard deviation exceeded 5%. To diagnose cytomegalovirus status from the catalog of TCR beta chain sequences, a statistical classification framework was built. In a later analysis, TCR nucleotide sequences were compared against IMGT/GENE-DB human TR gene sequences so that V and J genes could be assigned. A later analysis assigned CDR3 sequences and most-parsimonious VDJ recombination scenarios with the TCRdist pipeline. In a later analysis, each TCR beta chain was defined by its CDR3 amino acid sequence together with its V-gene family, and reads without a unique V-gene family were excluded. As a way to deal with suspected cross-contamination and a sequencing artifact, a later analysis dropped under 600 nucleotide sequences that were highly shared and had low generation probability. A later analysis calculated a clonal expansion index for each public chain from normalized within-repertoire ranks of inferred template counts. Generation probabilities in a later analysis came from a VDJ recombination model fitted to out-of-frame rearrangements, and those results were checked against IGoR. In a later analysis, TCR-TCR, TCR-HLA and TCR-CMV co-occurrence was scored with hypergeometric tests, and a repertoire-size bias correction was applied to TCR pairs. In a later analysis, false discovery rates were estimated by permuting HLA or CMV assignments 20 times. In a later analysis, co-occurring TCRs were grouped using DBSCAN, with TCRdist sequence similarity added in when clustering inside HLA-allele-positive subsets. Repertoires with fewer than 30,000 or more than 120,000 public chains were left out of co-occurrence clustering, as were a handful of repertoires with anomalous nucleotide sharing. What TCRdb holds here is the immuneACCESS table cut down to in-frame rearrangements. Part of the clones is not present; checked against another copy, under half of the missing clones reflect an unresolved V gene, and the others are unexplained. Clonal size and the V and J genes are those of that table, whereas D and trimming came from the DNA. The sample data list 150,000 or so clones, and around 80% of these were observed just once. Jointly, the top ten make up 4.5% to 5.5% of the sample.

This entry belongs to a study of cytomegalovirus exposure and HLA in healthy donors (TCRdb year 2017). Study-level background: An earlier analysis of more than 550 of the donors reported about 280 Gb of sequence data and 100 million to 120 million unique TCR beta sequences obtained from about 170 million T cells. Typing coverage varied by locus: roughly 620-640 donors for A, B, C, DRB1 and DQB1; under 550 for DQA1; over 600 for DPA1; around 490 for DPB1. The study profiled the T cell repertoires of around 700 subjects by immunosequencing and related them to cytomegalovirus serostatus. Alongside the repertoire data, information on donor age, sex, ethnicity and CMV serostatus was compiled. Of the roughly 400 genotyped donors, 75% to 85% were placed in the genetic ancestry cluster associated with self-reported Caucasian donors. High-throughput TCR immunosequencing, statistical association of individual TCRs with disease status, and machine learning were combined to predict cytomegalovirus infection status. An early release that covered about 600 HLA-typed donors contained 250 to 350 gigabases of sequencing data and around 85 million unique TCR sequences. The study aimed to test whether signatures of past pathogen exposure could be identified by cataloging public T cell receptors. In a later genetic analysis, genome-wide SNP genotypes for about 65% of the roughly 700 donors were used, and that subset was treated as a discovery cohort. In the later analysis, no new phenotypic data were used to find candidate immune exposures; instead, reliance was placed on TCR beta sequences and their occurrence across donors. An earlier analysis of 500 to 750 of the donors applied high-throughput TCR beta sequencing to assess whether each TCR beta V gene segment acted as functional or pseudogenic. Class I and class II HLA loci were covered by the typing at four-digit resolution. About five DR-DQ haplotypes were treated as single units for association and clustering because of strong linkage in the cohort. Besides the first cohort of roughly 660 subjects, a separate validation cohort made up of over a hundred different subjects was used. On average, roughly 200,000 unique TCR beta nucleotide sequences were sequenced per donor among about 400 genotyped donors of the cohort, with 15% to 20% of those sequences being non-productive. All discovery cohort repertoires had been generated using a single sequencing platform. In a later analysis, previously published TCR beta repertoires from 500 to 750 donors were re-analyzed and high-resolution HLA genotyping was added so that TCR occurrence patterns could be studied.

What the work shows at the level of the full study, not this receptor alone: According to a later analysis, most CMV-associated TCR beta chains appeared to be HLA-restricted, and the HLA associations seemed to be driven largely by CMV exposure. A further reported finding was that TCR beta sequences accurately predicted the HLA-A and HLA-B alleles for most subjects in the first cohort. Presence/absence analyses assumed roughly uniform sequencing depth across donors, an assumption that may not hold. The cohort was sequenced for TCR beta chains only, and without alpha or paired-chain data the features that could be detected were limited. In a later analysis, some 17,000 TCR beta sequences were associated with specific HLA alleles at a false discovery rate of 0.05. Most TCR sequences were observed very rarely across donors, whereas some public TCRs were present in many individuals. An association between a missense DCLRE1C variant and V-gene and J-gene trimming of TCR beta chains was found in a later genetic analysis and replicated in an independent cohort. Linkage disequilibrium might explain the correlated functional status among segregating V segments, but an unknown experimental factor could not be ruled out. In a later genetic analysis, fewer N-insertions in productive TCRs were reported among donors in an Asian-associated ancestry cluster than the roughly 670-donor mean. A later analysis found that HLA-associated TCR beta chains were more clonally expanded and had lower generation probabilities than equally common non-associated chains. Some IMGT-functional V segments, including TRBV6-2 and TRBV6-3, could not be distinguished by the 87-base-pair reads and were therefore excluded. Assigning TCR associations to individual alleles was difficult when HLA alleles, especially DR and DQ, strongly co-occurred. For the cohort, immune exposure information was limited to CMV serostatus. In an earlier analysis of 587 of the donors, most TCR beta V segments appeared in productive rearrangements about 90% or about 30% of the time, broadly matching IMGT annotations. The classifier was reported to diagnose cytomegalovirus status with high specificity and sensitivity in both the original cohort and the validation cohort. In vitro tests confirmed that three of the cytomegalovirus-associated TCR beta chains recognize cytomegalovirus antigens. According to a later analysis, parvovirus B19, influenza, CMV and Epstein-Barr virus appeared linked to several top co-occurrence clusters. Some 16 rarely observed V segments, including chromosome 9 orphons, were excluded from the earlier analysis of several hundred of the donors because counts were too low. Because HLA typing was unavailable for some donors at each locus, only the typed subset was used in association tests. The study gave a list of 150 to 200 TCR beta chains associated with cytomegalovirus. The authors suggested that the approach could potentially be generalized to other disease states and immunological phenotypes. A later analysis found that TCR association rates varied across HLA loci, with DRB1 alleles showing the most associated TCRs and HLA-C alleles the fewest. A cluster of highly shared sequence variants was judged likely to represent a technical artifact of the sequencing pipeline.

V gives up 6 bases and J gives up 9 bases, and the segment between their germline ends measures 16 bases. The CDR3 covers 13 residues, taking in both the cysteine and the phenylalanine. Left in the record is the CDR3 DNA by itself, 39 bases read in frame from the first base. CDR1 and CDR2 (SGHRS, YFSETQ) derive from the germline V gene. The receptor chain draws on TRBV5-1 and TRBJ2-1; TRBD1 is perhaps the D gene, given 6 matching bases. This TCR was recovered from a woman between 45 and 60 years old in good health and CMV-seropositive. Source material: PBMCs. The CDR3 has the sequence CASIRGSGGEQFF. The bases are TGCGCCAGCATCAGGGGCTCCGGTGGTGAGCAGTTCTTC.